The rows below give T cell receptor beta chains drawn from one sample of a study of OX40 agonist ivuxolimab in advanced cancers. Assay: immunoSEQ multiplex PCR; the TCRdb copy retains only in-frame clones and omits some. This table holds about 50,000 clones, 82% found once. The source material was CD4+ or CD8+ T cells sorted from blood, sampled in a trial of the OX40 agonist ivuxolimab. The receptors stem from an adult with an advanced solid tumor such as melanoma, head and neck, liver or kidney cancer. Both conserved end residues are part of each CDR3. Fields, in order: clone size, D gene, V gene, J gene, CDR3 protein, CDR3 DNA. The D gene is left open where the match is weak. Clone size is not always given. Where it is, it says once, few, many or a class for expanded clones.

>-|-|TRBV7-9|TRBJ2-1
CASSLPVGPNEQFF
TGTGCCAGCAGCCTGCCTGTGGGCCCCAATGAGCAGTTCTTC
>-|-|TRBV11-1|TRBJ1-1
CASSLSQMTEAFF
TGTGCCAGCAGCTTATCCCAGATGACTGAAGCTTTCTTT
>-|-|TRBV5-5|TRBJ1-5
CASSLARSNQPQHF
TGTGCCAGCAGCTTGGCCCGTAGCAATCAGCCCCAGCATTTT
>-|-|TRBV18|TRBJ1-1
CASSPSKNTEAFF
TGTGCCAGCTCACCTTCCAAGAACACTGAAGCTTTCTTT
>-|-|TRBV7-2|TRBJ1-2
CASSLKGANYGYTF
TGTGCCAGCAGCTTAAAGGGTGCTAACTATGGCTACACCTTC
>-|-|TRBV7-9|TRBJ1-4
CASSFPPGGNEKLFF
TGTGCCAGCAGCTTTCCCCCCGGGGGTAATGAAAAACTGTTTTTT
>-|-|TRBV25-1|TRBJ1-1
CASSQADTEAFF
TGTGCCAGCAGCCAAGCGGACACTGAAGCTTTCTTT
>-|-|TRBV19|TRBJ2-4
CASSIGGQAKNIQYF
TGTGCCAGTAGTATCGGGGGGCAAGCCAAAAACATTCAGTACTTC
>-|-|TRBV19|TRBJ2-7
CASKGGVGPYEQYF
TGTGCCAGTAAAGGGGGTGTGGGACCCTACGAGCAGTACTTC
>-|-|TRBV5-8|TRBJ1-5
CASERNQPQHF
TGTGCCAGCGAACGCAATCAGCCCCAGCATTTT
>-|-|TRBV5-1|TRBJ2-7
CASSQTPGGLSYEQYF
TGCGCCAGCAGCCAAACGCCAGGAGGGCTCTCCTACGAGCAGTACTTC
>-|TRBD2|TRBV18|TRBJ2-5
CASSSGTSGPETQYF
TGTGCCAGCTCCAGTGGGACTAGCGGTCCAGAGACCCAGTACTTC
>-|TRBD2|TRBV5-1|TRBJ2-1
CASSFSSFGAGGRSEQFF
TGCGCCAGCAGCTTCTCCTCGTTCGGAGCGGGAGGGCGCAGTGAGCAGTTCTTC
>-|-|TRBV27|TRBJ1-1
CASSLFGGRVTEAFF
TGTGCCAGCAGTTTATTTGGGGGGCGGGTTACTGAAGCTTTCTTT
>medium-sized|-|TRBV6-5|TRBJ1-5
CASRQGPPWPQHF
TGTGCCAGCAGACAGGGTCCTCCGTGGCCCCAGCATTTT
>-|-|TRBV5-1|TRBJ2-2
CASSLVRGRKAGELFF
TGCGCCAGCAGCTTGGTTAGGGGACGCAAAGCCGGGGAGCTGTTTTTT
>-|TRBD1|TRBV30|TRBJ1-2
CAWNPGGKGYTF
TGTGCCTGGAATCCAGGGGGCAAGGGCTACACCTTC
>-|TRBD2|TRBV5-1|TRBJ2-1
CASSLFGGSSYNEQFF
TGCGCCAGCAGCTTGTTTGGCGGGAGCTCCTACAATGAGCAGTTCTTC
>once|-|TRBV5-1|TRBJ2-2
CASSPQPGELFF
TGCGCCAGCAGCCCTCAGCCCGGGGAGCTGTTTTTT
>medium-sized|TRBD1|TRBV29-1|TRBJ1-1
CSVGETGSGSEAFF
TGCAGCGTTGGGGAGACAGGGTCCGGCTCTGAAGCTTTCTTT
>once|TRBD2|TRBV5-4|TRBJ2-1
CASSLWGAGGPEQFF
TGTGCCAGCAGTCTTTGGGGTGCGGGAGGGCCCGAGCAGTTCTTC
>-|-|TRBV9|TRBJ2-1
CASSARGTNIYNEQFF
TGTGCCAGCAGCGCGAGGGGGACCAACATCTACAATGAGCAGTTCTTC
>-|-|TRBV5-1|TRBJ2-2
CASSPGTADTGELFF
TGCGCCAGCAGCCCCGGGACTGCAGACACCGGGGAGCTGTTTTTT
>once|-|TRBV11-3|TRBJ2-2
CASSLRQNTGELFF
TGTGCCAGCAGCTTGCGACAGAACACCGGGGAGCTGTTTTTT
>-|-|TRBV5-8|TRBJ2-7
CASSLLSGTDEQYF
TGTGCCAGCAGCTTGCTTTCAGGGACGGACGAGCAGTACTTC
>-|-|TRBV11-2|TRBJ2-1
CASSLVRGAVNEQFF
TGTGCCAGCAGCTTAGTAAGGGGAGCTGTCAATGAGCAGTTCTTC
>-|-|TRBV4-2|TRBJ2-7
CASSQVGREQYF
TGTGCCAGCAGCCAAGTTGGACGTGAGCAGTACTTC
>-|-|TRBV21-1|TRBJ1-5
CATWTNRGLGQPQHF
TGTGCCACCTGGACTAACAGGGGGCTTGGACAGCCCCAGCATTTT
>-|-|TRBV29-1|TRBJ1-3
CSVEGVSVGGNTIYF
TGCAGCGTTGAAGGTGTCAGCGTCGGTGGAAACACCATATATTTT
>-|-|TRBV6-6|TRBJ1-6
CASAAQTDNSPLHF
TGTGCCAGCGCCGCCCAGACGGATAATTCACCCCTCCACTTT
>-|TRBD1|TRBV7-9|TRBJ2-6
CASSFGQGKISGANVLTF
TGTGCCAGCAGCTTCGGACAGGGAAAAATTTCTGGGGCCAACGTCCTGACTTTC
>-|-|TRBV2|TRBJ2-2
CASTSGDVGGELFF
TGTGCCAGCACCTCGGGGGACGTCGGCGGGGAGCTGTTTTTT
>-|TRBD1|TRBV28|TRBJ2-5
CASSFQGQGAGEQYF
TGTGCCAGCAGTTTCCAGGGACAGGGGGCGGGTGAGCAGTACTTC
>-|-|TRBV7-9|TRBJ2-4
CASSLVNGRIQYF
TGTGCCAGCAGCTTAGTGAATGGGCGGATTCAGTACTTC
>-|TRBD1|TRBV7-8|TRBJ2-3
CASSQGQFSTDTQYF
TGTGCCAGCAGCCAGGGACAGTTTAGCACAGATACGCAGTATTTT
>-|-|TRBV2|TRBJ1-1
CASSVGRTKTEAFF
TGTGCCAGCAGTGTCGGTCGAACGAAAACTGAAGCTTTCTTT
>once|TRBD1|TRBV14|TRBJ1-4
CASSQGTGVTNEKLFF
TGTGCCAGCAGCCAGGGGACAGGGGTAACTAATGAAAAACTGTTTTTT
>-|-|TRBV6-5|TRBJ1-1
CASSYLDTGGAFF
TGTGCCAGCAGTTACCTTGACACAGGAGGAGCTTTCTTT
>few|TRBD1|TRBV10-2|TRBJ1-1
CASSEAGTGGGGEAFF
TGCGCCAGCAGTGAGGCCGGGACAGGGGGCGGAGGCGAAGCTTTCTTT
>-|TRBD1|TRBV19|TRBJ1-5
CASRRRAGGNQPQHF
TGTGCCAGTAGAAGGCGGGCAGGGGGGAATCAGCCCCAGCATTTT
>once|-|TRBV2|TRBJ1-1
CASSGQRLNTEAFF
TGTGCCAGCAGTGGACAGAGATTGAACACTGAAGCTTTCTTT
>-|-|TRBV6-5|TRBJ2-7
CASRGAGNYYEQYF
TGTGCCAGCAGGGGGGCGGGGAACTACTACGAGCAGTACTTC
>-|-|TRBV7-8|TRBJ1-1
CASSKTHGVNTEAFF
TGTGCCAGCAGCAAGACACACGGGGTGAACACTGAAGCTTTCTTT
>-|-|TRBV5-1|TRBJ1-6
CASSLGQGLGNSSPLHF
TGCGCCAGCAGCTTGGGGCAAGGGTTGGGTAATTCTTCACCCCTCCACTTT
>-|-|TRBV5-1|TRBJ1-2
CASSLNGERGGYTF
TGCGCCAGCAGCTTGAACGGGGAGAGGGGTGGCTACACCTTC
>once|-|TRBV6-1|TRBJ2-4
CASSDSPVVIAKNIQYF
TGTGCCAGCAGTGATTCTCCCGTAGTCATAGCCAAAAACATTCAGTACTTC